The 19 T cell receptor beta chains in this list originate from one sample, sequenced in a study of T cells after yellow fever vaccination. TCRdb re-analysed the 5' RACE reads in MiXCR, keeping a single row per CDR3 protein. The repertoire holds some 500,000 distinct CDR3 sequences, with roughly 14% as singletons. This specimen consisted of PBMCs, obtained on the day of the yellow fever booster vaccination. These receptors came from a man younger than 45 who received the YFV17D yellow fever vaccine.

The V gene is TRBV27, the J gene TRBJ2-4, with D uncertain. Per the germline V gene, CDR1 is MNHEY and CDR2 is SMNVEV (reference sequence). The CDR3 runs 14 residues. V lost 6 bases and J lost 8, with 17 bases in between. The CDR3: CASRPGGGMYIQYF. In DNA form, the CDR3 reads TGTGCCAGCAGACCCGGTGGTGGCATGTACATTCAGTACTTC.

The CDR3 sequence: CASSARLAGDNNEQFF. CDR3 DNA sequence: TGTGCCAGCAGCGCCCGACTAGCGGGGGACAACAATGAGCAGTTCTTC. The chain carries TRBV9 and TRBJ2-1; 12 nucleotides line up with TRBD2. The CDR3 contains 16 residues. Germline CDR1 SGDLS, CDR2 YYNGEE. The J segment lost 5 bases and the V segment lost 3 bases, leaving 6 bases of the junction unmatched.

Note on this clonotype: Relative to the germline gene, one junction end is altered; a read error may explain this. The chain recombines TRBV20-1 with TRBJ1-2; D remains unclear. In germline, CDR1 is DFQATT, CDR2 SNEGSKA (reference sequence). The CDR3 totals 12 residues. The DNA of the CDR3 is TGCAGTGCAAGAGCCCTCTCGAGTGGCTACACCTTC. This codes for CSARALSSGYTF.

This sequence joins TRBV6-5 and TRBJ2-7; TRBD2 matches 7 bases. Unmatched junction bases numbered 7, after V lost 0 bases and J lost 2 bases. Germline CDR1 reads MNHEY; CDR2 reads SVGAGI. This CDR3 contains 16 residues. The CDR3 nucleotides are TGTGCCAGCAGTTACTCTGTTGGCGGGAGACCCTACGAGCAGTACTTC. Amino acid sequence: CASSYSVGGRPYEQYF.

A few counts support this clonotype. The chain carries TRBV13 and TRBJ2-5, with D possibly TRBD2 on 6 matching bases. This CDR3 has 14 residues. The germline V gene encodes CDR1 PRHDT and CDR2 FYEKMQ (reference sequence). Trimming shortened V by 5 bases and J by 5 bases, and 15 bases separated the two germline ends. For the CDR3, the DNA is TGTGCCAGCAGCCGCTACCCAGGGAGGGAGACCCAGTACTTC. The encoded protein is CASSRYPGRETQYF.

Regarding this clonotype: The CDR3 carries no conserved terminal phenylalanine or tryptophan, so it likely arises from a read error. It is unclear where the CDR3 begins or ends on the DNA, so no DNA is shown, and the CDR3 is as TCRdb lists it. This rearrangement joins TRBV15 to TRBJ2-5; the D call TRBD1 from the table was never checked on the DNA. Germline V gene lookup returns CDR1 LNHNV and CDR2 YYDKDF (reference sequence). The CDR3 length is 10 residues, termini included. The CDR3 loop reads CATSRIGGRI.

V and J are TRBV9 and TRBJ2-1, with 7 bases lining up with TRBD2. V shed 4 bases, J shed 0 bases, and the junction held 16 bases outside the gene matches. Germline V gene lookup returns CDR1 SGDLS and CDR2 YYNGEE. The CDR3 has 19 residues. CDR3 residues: CASSPGVAGVFRSYNEQFF. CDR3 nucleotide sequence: TGTGCCAGCAGCCCTGGGGTAGCGGGCGTCTTCCGCTCCTACAATGAGCAGTTCTTC.

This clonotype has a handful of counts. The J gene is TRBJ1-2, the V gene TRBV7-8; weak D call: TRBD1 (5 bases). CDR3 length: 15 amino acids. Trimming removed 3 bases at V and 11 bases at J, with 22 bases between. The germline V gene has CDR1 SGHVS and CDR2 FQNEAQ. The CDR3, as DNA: TGTGCCAGCAGCTTTCAGGGTTTTACCCCACGTGGGTACACCTTC. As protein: CASSFQGFTPRGYTF.

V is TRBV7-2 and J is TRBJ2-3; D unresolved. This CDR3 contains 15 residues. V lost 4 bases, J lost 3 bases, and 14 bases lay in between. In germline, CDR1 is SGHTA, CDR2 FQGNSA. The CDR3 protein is CASSSAGQSTDTQYF. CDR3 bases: TGTGCCAGCAGCTCGGCTGGGCAGTCGACAGATACGCAGTATTTT.

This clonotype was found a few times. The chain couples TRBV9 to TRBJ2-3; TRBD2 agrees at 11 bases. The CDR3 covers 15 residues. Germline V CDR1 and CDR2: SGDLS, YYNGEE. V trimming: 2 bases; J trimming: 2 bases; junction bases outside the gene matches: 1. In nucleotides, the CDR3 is TGTGCCAGCAGCGTGACTAGCGGGGCCACAGATACGCAGTATTTT. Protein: CASSVTSGATDTQYF.

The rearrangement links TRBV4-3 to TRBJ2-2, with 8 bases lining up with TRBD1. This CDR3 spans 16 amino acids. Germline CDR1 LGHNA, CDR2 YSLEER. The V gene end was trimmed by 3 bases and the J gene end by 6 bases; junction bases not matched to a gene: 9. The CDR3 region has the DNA TGCGCCAGCAGCCAGGACGACAGGGGACCGGCCGGGGAGCTGTTTTTT. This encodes CASSQDDRGPAGELFF.

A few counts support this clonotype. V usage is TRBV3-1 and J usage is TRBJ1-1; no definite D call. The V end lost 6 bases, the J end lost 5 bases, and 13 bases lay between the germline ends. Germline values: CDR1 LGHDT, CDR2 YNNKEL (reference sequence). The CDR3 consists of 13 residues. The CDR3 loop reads CASRFRQRTEAFF. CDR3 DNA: TGTGCCAGCAGGTTCCGCCAAAGGACTGAAGCTTTCTTT.

The CDR3 nucleotides are TGCAGTGCTAGAAGGACAGGGGGCCTTCGTGGCTACACCTTC. Its protein is CSARRTGGLRGYTF. The chain is built from TRBV20-1 and TRBJ1-2; 11 bases map to TRBD1. Trimming at V came to 2 bases and at J to 7 bases, leaving 6 bases not matched to a gene. This CDR3 is 14 amino acids long. Germline V gene sequence: CDR1 DFQATT, CDR2 SNEGSKA (reference sequence).

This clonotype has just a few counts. For the CDR3, the DNA is TGTGCCAGCAGTTACGGGGCACTAGCGGGAGGCACAGATACGCAGTATTTT. Its protein product is CASSYGALAGGTDTQYF. This chain uses TRBV6-5 with TRBJ2-3, with 11 bases aligning to TRBD2. The CDR3 is 17 amino acids. The germline V gene encodes CDR1 MNHEY and CDR2 SVGAGI. Trimming took 2 bases from V and 1 from J; bases not matched to a gene: 5.

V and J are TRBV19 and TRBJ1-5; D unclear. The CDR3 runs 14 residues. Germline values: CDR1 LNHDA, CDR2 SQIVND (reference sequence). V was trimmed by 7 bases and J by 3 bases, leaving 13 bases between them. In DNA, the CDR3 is TGTGCCAGTACCTTCGGGCAGAACAATCAGCCCCAGCATTTT. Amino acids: CASTFGQNNQPQHF.

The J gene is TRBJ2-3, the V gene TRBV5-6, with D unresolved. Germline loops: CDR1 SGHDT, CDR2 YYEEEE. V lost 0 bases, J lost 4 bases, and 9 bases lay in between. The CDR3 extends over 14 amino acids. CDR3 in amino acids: CASSLGVEADTQYF. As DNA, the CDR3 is TGTGCCAGCAGCTTGGGGGTAGAGGCAGATACGCAGTATTTT.

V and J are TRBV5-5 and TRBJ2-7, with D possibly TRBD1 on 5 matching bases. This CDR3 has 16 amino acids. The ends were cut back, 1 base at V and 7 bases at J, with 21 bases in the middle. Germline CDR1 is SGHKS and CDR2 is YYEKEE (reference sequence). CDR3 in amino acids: CASSLSLTGPDREQYF. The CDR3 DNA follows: TGTGCCAGCAGCTTGAGCTTAACAGGTCCAGATAGGGAGCAGTACTTC.

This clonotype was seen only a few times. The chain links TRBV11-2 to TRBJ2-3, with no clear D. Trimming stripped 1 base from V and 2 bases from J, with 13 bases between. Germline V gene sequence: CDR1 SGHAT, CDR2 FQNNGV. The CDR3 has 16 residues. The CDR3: CASSLAEAGHTDTQYF. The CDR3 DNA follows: TGTGCCAGCAGCTTAGCCGAGGCCGGGCACACAGATACGCAGTATTTT. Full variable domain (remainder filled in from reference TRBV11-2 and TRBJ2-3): EAGVAQSPRYKIIEKRQSVAFWCNPISGHATLYWYQQILGQGPKLLIQFQNNGVVDDSQLPKDRFSAERLKGVDSTLKIQPAKLEDSAVYLCASSLAEAGHTDTQYFGPGTRLTVL.

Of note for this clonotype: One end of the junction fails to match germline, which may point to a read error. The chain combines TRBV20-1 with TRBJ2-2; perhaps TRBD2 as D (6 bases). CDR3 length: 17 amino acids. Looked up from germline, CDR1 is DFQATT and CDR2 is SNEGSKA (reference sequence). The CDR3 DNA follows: TGCTGTGCTAGAGGGAGGAACATCGGACGGAACACCGGGGAGCTGTTTTTT. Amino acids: CCARGRNIGRNTGELFF.